Each of the 8 T cell receptor beta chains below was sequenced from the same sample in a study of CXCR3-negative and CXCR3-positive naive CD8 T cells (dated by TCRdb to the late 2010s). Findings and caveats that apply to the study as a whole: Compared with CXCR3-negative naive cells, CXCR3-positive naive cells had TRB CDR3s with higher hydrophobicity (lower Kidera factor 4), lower energy, and higher strength and volume indices.

The sample was run on a NextSeq 550. The Human TCR Profiling Kit (MiLaboratory) was used to prepare UMI-labeled 5' RACE TRB cDNA libraries. After the reads were reprocessed by TCRdb, one entry was made per CDR3 protein sequence, with no DNA. In this sample's table one finds over 55,000 distinct CDR3 sequences. The ten top clones hold more than 0.5% of the sample. Their antigens are not known. The sequencing input was naive CXCR3+ CD8+ T cells from blood. Read against the paper, the sample's cell subset or site label means: CD45RO-CCR7+CD27+CD95- naive CD8+ T cells expressing CXCR3 (TNR3+). The receptors originated from a human donor in good health. Some clones in this sample may be carry-over from other donors' samples.

The CDR3 sequence: CASGPGTEAFF. The chain links TRBV9 to TRBJ1-1; TCRdb calls TRBD1, which cannot be checked without DNA. Per the germline V gene, CDR1 is SGDLS and CDR2 is YYNGEE. The CDR3 loop spans 11 amino acids.

CDR3 residues: CASRRGAEDTQYF. The chain uses TRBV7-3 and TRBJ2-3; TCRdb proposes TRBD1, but this gene call is untestable without DNA. Germline V CDR1 and CDR2: SGHTA, FQGTGA. The CDR3 runs 13 residues.

The CDR3 sequence is CASSYQGANEQFF. V usage is TRBV6-2 or TRBV6-3 and J usage is TRBJ2-1; checking the TCRdb D call of TRBD1 is not possible without DNA. The germline V gene encodes CDR1 MNHEY and CDR2 SVGEGT. The CDR3 runs 13 residues.

The chain links TRBV20-1 to TRBJ2-1; TCRdb reports TRBD1, a call that lacks DNA to check it against. CDR1 and CDR2 (germline): DFQATT, SNEGSKA (reference sequence). CDR3 length equals 14 residues. The CDR3 region is CSAPSPSDYNEQFF.

V usage is TRBV29-1 and J usage is TRBJ1-3. This CDR3 has 12 amino acids. Germline lookup yields CDR1 SQVTM and CDR2 ANQGSEA. CDR3 in amino acids: CSVEAGGNTIYF.

The chain employs TRBV6-2 or TRBV6-3 and TRBJ2-5; TCRdb's D call, TRBD2, is unchecked because there is no DNA. Germline assignment: CDR1 MNHEY and CDR2 SVGEGT. This CDR3 is built from 16 residues. The CDR3 loop reads CASSYVGTTPLETQYF.

The rearrangement joins TRBV7-2 to TRBJ2-2. This CDR3 comprises 15 residues. Germline V gene sequence: CDR1 SGHTA, CDR2 FQGNSA. This CDR3 is CASSLSGGSTGELFF.

V gene TRBV19 combines with J gene TRBJ2-4; the D call of TRBD1 rests on TCRdb alone, since no DNA is present to check it. There are 13 residues in the CDR3. Germline CDR1 reads LNHDA; CDR2 reads SQIVND (reference sequence). CDR3: CASSTGTGDIQYF.